The present T cell receptor (beta chain) was sequenced within a study of blood T cell repertoires in COVID-19. Study information: Collection of acute and convalescent COVID-19 samples took place in the United States, Italy and Spain.

This clone was seen a single time. This CDR3 is built from 15 residues. Trimming shortened V by 7 bases and J by 0 bases, and 16 bases separated the two germline ends. Germline assignment: CDR1 SGHRS and CDR2 YFSETQ. Per the authors' pipeline: Amplification of reference gene primers provided the estimated nucleated cell counts. This table comes from immunoSEQ multiplex PCR, and its TCRdb copy is limited to in-frame clones, with some not included. V and J calls and clone size are as listed in that table; D and trimming were resolved from the DNA. The sample shows a few hundred thousand clones, 86% of them seen only once.

The sequenced sample consisted of peripheral blood. This receptor was identified in a man aged 35 to 55 who had recovered from COVID-19. This sequence joins TRBV5-1 and TRBJ1-1; D is ambiguous. Here the CDR3 DNA reads TGCGCCAGCCGACCGACAATTTCCATGAACACTGAAGCTTTCTTT. Translation: CASRPTISMNTEAFF. Together with reference TRBV5-1 and TRBJ1-1, the CDR3 gives the full variable domain: KAGVTQTPRYLIKTRGQQVTLSCSPISGHRSVSWYQQTPGQGLQFLFEYFSETQRNKGNFPGRFSGRQFSNSRSEMNVSTLELGDSALYLCASRPTISMNTEAFFGQGTRLTVV.